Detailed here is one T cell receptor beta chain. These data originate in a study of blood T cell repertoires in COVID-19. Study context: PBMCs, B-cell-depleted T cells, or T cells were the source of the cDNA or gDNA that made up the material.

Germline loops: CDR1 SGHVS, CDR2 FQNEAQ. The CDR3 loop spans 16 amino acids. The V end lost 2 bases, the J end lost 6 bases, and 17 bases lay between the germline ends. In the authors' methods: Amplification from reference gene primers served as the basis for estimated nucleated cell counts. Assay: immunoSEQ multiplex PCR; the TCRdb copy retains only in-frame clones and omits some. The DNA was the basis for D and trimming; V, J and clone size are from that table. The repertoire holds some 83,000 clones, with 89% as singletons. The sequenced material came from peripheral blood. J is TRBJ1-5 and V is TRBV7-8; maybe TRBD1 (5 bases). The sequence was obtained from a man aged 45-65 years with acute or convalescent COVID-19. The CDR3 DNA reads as TGTGCCAGCAGCTTAACCCTGGGAGGTGGGGGTCAGCCCCAGCATTTT. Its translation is CASSLTLGGGGQPQHF.